This TCR beta chain is drawn from a study of T-cell reconstitution after alpha-beta-depleted transplantation in children. This clonotype came up many times. Unique molecular identifiers featured in how the TCRbeta library was prepared. TCRdb re-analysed the PCR reads in MiXCR, keeping a single row per CDR3 protein. The data show 330,000 or so distinct CDR3 sequences, approximately 10% seen once. This CDR3 contains 12 residues. Between the trimmed V and J ends, which lost 4 bases and 7 bases, there was a span of 11 bases. The V gene is TRBV12-3 or TRBV12-4, the J gene TRBJ2-7, with unresolved D. This sequence originates from a human donor who donated a stem cell graft to a child with acute lymphoblastic leukemia. This material consisted of PBMCs from the stem cell graft donor, taken from the stem cell graft. The CDR3 sequence is CASSYHPLEQYF. DNA of the CDR3: TGTGCCAGCAGTTACCATCCTCTTGAGCAGTACTTC.